This is a list of T cell receptor beta chains from one sample in a study of monozygotic twins with inflammatory bowel disease. Reanalyzing the 5' RACE reads, TCRdb keeps one entry per CDR3 protein, without DNA. The sample table includes 160,000 or so distinct CDR3 sequences. Input material: blood. The receptors derive from a human donor with ulcerative colitis or Crohn's disease, or a healthy co-twin of an affected twin (not recorded which). Both conserved end residues are part of each CDR3. The order of the fields is J gene, V gene, CDR3 protein.

>TRBJ2-3|TRBV6-5
CASSYGGTSGGSTDTQYF
>TRBJ2-5|TRBV6-2/TRBV6-3
CATRTQETQYF
>TRBJ1-2|TRBV2
CASRGGRQVYGYTF
>TRBJ2-3|TRBV19
CASLRDPSSTDTQYF
>TRBJ2-5|TRBV5-6
CASGKLGQLAGETQYF
>TRBJ2-6|TRBV12-3/TRBV12-4
CASKQGSGANVLTF
>TRBJ1-6|TRBV2
CANGQGYNSPLHF
>TRBJ2-1|TRBV24-1
CATRSGTSGSDEQFF
>TRBJ2-1|TRBV24-1
CATSDNLASGRVDEQFF
>TRBJ1-1|TRBV27
CASSLLGQPKAFF
>TRBJ1-3|TRBV10-3
CAITPTGNTIYF
>TRBJ2-1|TRBV7-8
CASSLAVASSYNEQFF
>TRBJ2-1|TRBV6-1
CASSFWNEQFF
>TRBJ1-5|TRBV28
CASTIGNQPQHF
>TRBJ1-1|TRBV18
CASSQTAQEDTEAFF
>TRBJ2-6|TRBV5-1
CASSLTVSGANVLTF
>TRBJ2-2|TRBV20-1
CSAREGGDTGELFF
>TRBJ2-3|TRBV7-2
CASSLLGTDTQYF
>TRBJ2-2|TRBV7-9
CASSLPNTGELFF
>TRBJ2-5|TRBV27
CASSLSRNTHQETQYF